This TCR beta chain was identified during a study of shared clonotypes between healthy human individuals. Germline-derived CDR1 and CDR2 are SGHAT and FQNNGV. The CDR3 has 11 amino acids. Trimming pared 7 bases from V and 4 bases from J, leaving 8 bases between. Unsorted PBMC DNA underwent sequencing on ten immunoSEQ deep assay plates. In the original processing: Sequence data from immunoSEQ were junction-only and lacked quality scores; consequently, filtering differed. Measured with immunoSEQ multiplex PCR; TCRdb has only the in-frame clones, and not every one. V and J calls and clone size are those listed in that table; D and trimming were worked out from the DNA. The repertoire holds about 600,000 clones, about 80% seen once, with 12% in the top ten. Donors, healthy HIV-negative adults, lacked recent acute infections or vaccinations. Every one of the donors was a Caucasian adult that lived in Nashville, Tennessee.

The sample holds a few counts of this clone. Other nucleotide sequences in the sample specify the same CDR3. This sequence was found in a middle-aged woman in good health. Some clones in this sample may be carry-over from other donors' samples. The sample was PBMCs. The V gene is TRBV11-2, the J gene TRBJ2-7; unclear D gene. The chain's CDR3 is CASIGGYEQYF. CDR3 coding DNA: TGTGCCAGCATCGGTGGATACGAGCAGTACTTC.